Listed below are T cell receptor beta chains from one sample, sequenced in a study of human T cells and chemical hapten exposure. MiXCR, run by TCRdb on the RACE reads, gives a single entry per CDR3 protein. The data contain roughly 260,000 distinct CDR3 sequences, 7% to 10% of them seen just once; the ten biggest clones take up 2.3%. The sequencing here drew on whole blood, taken in connection with sensitization to the hapten diphenylcyclopropenone (DPC). The receptors originated from a woman aged 40 to 55 with alopecia areata. Some clones in this sample may be carry-over from other donors' samples. Both conserved end residues are part of each CDR3. The D gene is left open where the match is weak. Size values are once, few and many counts, or a class for expanded clones, and some rows have none.

>TRBJ2-3|TRBV7-9|.|few
TGTGCCAGCAGCCCTAGCCCCTTTAGCACAGATACGCAGTATTTT
CASSPSPFSTDTQYF
>TRBJ2-7|TRBV7-7|TRBD1|.
TGTGCTAGCAGCTTAGGGACAGGGGAGGACGAGCAGTACTTC
CASSLGTGEDEQYF
>TRBJ1-2|TRBV20-1|TRBD1|few
TGCAGTGCCCCGGACAGGGGAACGGATGGCTACACCTTC
CSAPDRGTDGYTF
>TRBJ2-6|TRBV28|.|many
TGTGCCAGCAGCTCCCCCCCCGGGGCTGGGGCCAACGTCCTGACTTTC
CASSSPPGAGANVLTF
>TRBJ1-5|TRBV20-1|.|.
TGCAGTGCTTGGGACTCCAATCAGCCCCAGCATTTT
CSAWDSNQPQHF
>TRBJ2-4|TRBV15|.|.
TGTGCCACCAGCAGAGACGAGGGGTACATTCAGTACTTC
CATSRDEGYIQYF
>TRBJ1-2|TRBV20-1|.|few
TGCAGTGCCAGACAGTCACTTAACTATGGCTACACCTTC
CSARQSLNYGYTF
>TRBJ1-1|TRBV3-1|.|few
TGTGCCAGCAGCCCGACCCCAGTGAACACTGAAGCTTTCTTT
CASSPTPVNTEAFF
>TRBJ2-1|TRBV10-3|TRBD2|many
TGTGCCATCAGAGCGGGGTCCTCCTACAATGAGCAGTTCTTC
CAIRAGSSYNEQFF
>TRBJ2-1|TRBV7-8|.|few
TGTGCCAGCAGCTCACGGATTAGGCACAATGAGCAGTTCTTC
CASSSRIRHNEQFF
>TRBJ2-2|TRBV7-2|TRBD2|.
TGTGCCAGCAGCTTAGCGGGGACTAGCGGGATTACCGGGGAGCTGTTTTTT
CASSLAGTSGITGELFF
>TRBJ2-1|TRBV27|.|.
TGTGCCAGCAGTCTAGAGGGACTCCGAAGATACAATGAGCAGTTCTTC
CASSLEGLRRYNEQFF
>TRBJ1-5|TRBV20-1|.|many
TGCAGTGCTAGAGATAGGAGGAACAATCAGCCCCAGCATTTT
CSARDRRNNQPQHF
>TRBJ1-4|TRBV7-2|.|few
TGTGCCAGCAGCTCTTCTATCGGGGAAAAACTGTTTTTT
CASSSSIGEKLFF
>TRBJ2-3|TRBV5-1|TRBD1|many
TGCGCCAGCAGCTTGTTCGACAGGGACACAGATACGCAGTATTTT
CASSLFDRDTDTQYF
>TRBJ2-7|TRBV20-1|.|many
TGCAGTGCCCCCGGGCTGGGCGGGACCACCTCCTACGAGCAGTACTTC
CSAPGLGGTTSYEQYF
>TRBJ1-3|TRBV6-5|TRBD1|few
TGTGCCAGCATGAGGGACAGAGATGTTAAGACCATATATTTT
CASMRDRDVKTIYF
>TRBJ2-6|TRBV12-3/TRBV12-4|.|many
TGTGCCCTGGCGGGCAACGCCCTCTCTGGGGCCAACGTCCTGACTTTC
CALAGNALSGANVLTF
>TRBJ1-5|TRBV19|TRBD1|few
TGTGCCAGTAGTGAAGCCGGGACAGGCGGTCGTCAGCCCCAGCATTTT
CASSEAGTGGRQPQHF
>TRBJ2-7|TRBV9|TRBD2|few
TGTGCCAGCAGCCCCGGAGCTAGCGGGAGTTACGAGCAGTACTTC
CASSPGASGSYEQYF
>TRBJ2-7|TRBV4-1|.|.
TGCGCCAGCAGCCAAGAAGTCGGCCCCTACGAGCAGTACTTC
CASSQEVGPYEQYF
>TRBJ2-1|TRBV6-2/TRBV6-3|TRBD2|many
TGTGCCTACTGGCGGGAGTTCTGCAATGAGCAGTTCTTC
CAYWREFCNEQFF
>TRBJ1-3|TRBV28|.|many
TGTGCCAGCAGTCGGGGTGGCCGCAACACAGGAAACACCATATATTTT
CASSRGGRNTGNTIYF
>TRBJ2-7|TRBV6-2/TRBV6-3|.|many
TGTGCCAGCAAGTCCCAGACCTACGAGCAGTACTTC
CASKSQTYEQYF
>TRBJ1-1|TRBV30|TRBD1|many
TGTGCCTGGAGTGGGACAGGGCTAGGAGCTTTCTTT
CAWSGTGLGAFF
>TRBJ2-3|TRBV20-1|TRBD2|.
TGCAGTGCTATCGGACTAGCGGATACGCAGTATTTT
CSAIGLADTQYF
>TRBJ1-1|TRBV11-2|.|.
TGTGCCAGCAGCCTGCACGGGGGGCCAGCTGAAGCTTTCTTT
CASSLHGGPAEAFF
>TRBJ2-3|TRBV20-1|TRBD2|few
TGCAGTGCCCCGGCCGCGGGAGGGACTAGCGGGAGGATGAATACGCAGTATTTT
CSAPAAGGTSGRMNTQYF
>TRBJ2-7|TRBV20-1|.|.
TGCAGTGCTAGAAAGGTCCCCGCCTCCTACGAGCAGTACTTC
CSARKVPASYEQYF
>TRBJ1-6|TRBV28|TRBD1|.
TGTGCCAGCAGTTTATCCGACAGGGAGGATTCACCCCTCCACTTT
CASSLSDREDSPLHF
>TRBJ2-7|TRBV12-3/TRBV12-4|.|few
TGTGCCAGCAGTTCTCCGACTAGTAAACCCTCCTACGAGCAGTACTTC
CASSSPTSKPSYEQYF
>TRBJ2-1|TRBV27|.|.
TGTGCCAGCAGTTTCGGGAGACGGCCTTACAATGAGCAGTTCTTC
CASSFGRRPYNEQFF
>TRBJ2-7|TRBV4-1|TRBD2|.
TGCGCCAGCAGCCCTCACAGGCTAGCGGGGCCTGAGCAGTACTTC
CASSPHRLAGPEQYF
>TRBJ2-6|TRBV7-9|TRBD1|many
TGTGCCAGCAGCACAACAGGGGGCATAGCTGGGGCCAACGTCCTGACTTTC
CASSTTGGIAGANVLTF
>TRBJ2-1|TRBV7-6|TRBD2|.
TGTGCCAGCAGCCTGGGGACTAGCGGGAGGGTCCCTGAGCAGTTCTTC
CASSLGTSGRVPEQFF
>TRBJ1-1|TRBV18|.|.
TGTGCCAGCTCACCTAATCAGGGTTACGACACTGAAGCTTTCTTT
CASSPNQGYDTEAFF
>TRBJ1-2|TRBV27|.|.
TGTGCCAGCAGTTTATCGGGGGGCTTGATCGATGGCTACACCTTC
CASSLSGGLIDGYTF
>TRBJ1-6|TRBV7-9|TRBD1|many
TGTGCCAGCAGCCCCGGGACAGTGAATTCACCCCTCCACTTT
CASSPGTVNSPLHF
>TRBJ1-4|TRBV7-2|.|few
TGTGCCAGCAGCTCCGGGACTCGCGGTGAAAAACTGTTTTTT
CASSSGTRGEKLFF
>TRBJ2-3|TRBV2|.|many
TGTGCCAGCAGCGCGGAATTCGTAGATACGCAGTATTTT
CASSAEFVDTQYF
>TRBJ2-7|TRBV7-9|.|few
TGTGCCAGCAGCTTGGGGGCAGGGTTCCACGAGCAGTACTTC
CASSLGAGFHEQYF
>TRBJ2-7|TRBV18|TRBD2|.
TGTGCCAGCTCGACTAGCGGGAGGGCCGACTACGAGCAGTACTTC
CASSTSGRADYEQYF
>TRBJ1-5|TRBV20-1|TRBD1|.
TGCAGTGCTTGGGGGACAGGGGGTCAGCCCCAGCATTTT
CSAWGTGGQPQHF
>TRBJ1-5|TRBV6-1|TRBD1|.
TGTGCCAGCCGACAACAGGGGGGCAATCAGCCCCAGCATTTT
CASRQQGGNQPQHF
>TRBJ1-5|TRBV20-1|.|.
TGCAGTGCCCTCCGGACCGTGAATCAGCCCCAGCATTTT
CSALRTVNQPQHF
>TRBJ1-6|TRBV3-1|.|.
TGTGCCAGCAGCCAAAGACAGAATAATTCACCCCTCCACTTT
CASSQRQNNSPLHF
>TRBJ2-2|TRBV4-3|TRBD2|.
TGCGCCAGCAGCCATACAGGACTCCTGGGAGGGACCGGGGAGCTGTTTTTT
CASSHTGLLGGTGELFF
>TRBJ1-3|TRBV12-3/TRBV12-4|.|few
TGTGCCAGCAGAAGCTCCGGGACGGTCGGAGGAAACACCATATATTTT
CASRSSGTVGGNTIYF
>TRBJ2-3|TRBV7-9|.|many
TGTGCCAGCAGCTTATTGGGGACTCCGACGGGGGATACGCAGTATTTT
CASSLLGTPTGDTQYF
>TRBJ1-2|TRBV24-1|.|few
TGTGCCACCAGTGACGTTGGGATCTCCTATGGCTACACCTTC
CATSDVGISYGYTF
>TRBJ2-7|TRBV4-3|.|few
TGCGCCAGCAGCCACAGACGCGAACTGACCTACGAGCAGTACTTC
CASSHRRELTYEQYF
>TRBJ2-1|TRBV6-2/TRBV6-3|TRBD2|.
TGTGCCAGCGCACTAGCGAACTACAATGAGCAGTTCTTC
CASALANYNEQFF
>TRBJ2-5|TRBV5-1|TRBD1|.
TGCGCCAGCAGCTTATATCAGGGGGCAAGAGAGACCCAGTACTTC
CASSLYQGARETQYF